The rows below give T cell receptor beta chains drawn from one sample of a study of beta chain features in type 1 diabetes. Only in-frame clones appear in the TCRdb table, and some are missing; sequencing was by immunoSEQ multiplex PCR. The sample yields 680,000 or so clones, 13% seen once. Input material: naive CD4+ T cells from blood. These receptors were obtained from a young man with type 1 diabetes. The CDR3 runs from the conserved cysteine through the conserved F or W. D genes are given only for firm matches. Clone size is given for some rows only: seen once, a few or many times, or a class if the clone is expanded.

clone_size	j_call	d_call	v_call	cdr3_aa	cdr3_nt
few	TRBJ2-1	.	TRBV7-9	CASSLLRHENEQFF	TGTGCCAGCAGCCTTCTTCGCCACGAAAATGAGCAGTTCTTC
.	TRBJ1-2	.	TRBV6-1	CAITTGTGYTF	TGTGCCATCACAACAGGGACCGGCTACACCTTC
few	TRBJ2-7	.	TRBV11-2	CASSPRQPSIYEQYF	TGTGCCAGCAGCCCTAGACAGCCCTCCATCTACGAGCAGTACTTC
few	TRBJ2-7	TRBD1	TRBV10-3	CASWPGQGYEQYF	TGTGCTTCATGGCCCGGACAGGGCTACGAGCAGTACTTC
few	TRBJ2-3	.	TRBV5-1	CASSPGGPGDTQYF	TGCGCCAGCAGCCCGGGGGGCCCCGGAGATACGCAGTATTTT
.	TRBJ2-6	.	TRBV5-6	CASSSLVSGANVLTF	TGTGCCAGCAGCTCTTTGGTCTCTGGGGCCAACGTCCTGACTTTC
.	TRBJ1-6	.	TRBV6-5	CASSPGQFPNSPLHF	TGTGCCAGCAGTCCCGGACAGTTTCCGAATTCACCCCTCCACTTT
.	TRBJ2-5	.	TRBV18	CASSPGRAQETQYF	TGTGCCAGCTCGCCGGGTCGGGCCCAAGAGACCCAGTACTTC
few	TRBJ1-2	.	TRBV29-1	CSADETELGGGYTF	TGCAGCGCGGACGAGACAGAGCTGGGGGGAGGCTACACCTTC
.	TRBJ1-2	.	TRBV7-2	CASSPLGGSNQGYGYTF	TGTGCCAGCAGCCCGCTCGGGGGGAGCAACCAAGGCTATGGCTACACCTTC
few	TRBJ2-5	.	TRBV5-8	CASSLTYGETQYF	TGTGCCAGCAGCTTGACCTACGGGGAGACCCAGTACTTC
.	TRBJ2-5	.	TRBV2	CASRHEETQYF	TGTGCCAGCAGACACGAAGAGACCCAGTACTTC
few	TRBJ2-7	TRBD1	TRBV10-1	CASSEGTGTYEQYF	TGCGCCAGCAGTGAAGGGACAGGGACCTACGAGCAGTACTTC
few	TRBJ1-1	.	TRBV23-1	CASSHYPDSGLSQNTEAFF	TGCGCCAGCAGTCACTACCCCGACTCGGGACTTAGCCAGAACACTGAAGCTTTCTTT
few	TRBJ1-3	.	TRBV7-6	CASSPGGVSGNTIYF	TGTGCCAGCAGCCCCGGCGGGGTCTCTGGAAACACCATATATTTT
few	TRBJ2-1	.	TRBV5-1	CASSLLVDEQFF	TGCGCCAGCAGCTTGCTCGTGGATGAGCAGTTCTTC
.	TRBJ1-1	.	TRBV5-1	CASSLVPGANTEAFF	TGCGCCAGCAGCTTGGTCCCAGGGGCGAACACTGAAGCTTTCTTT
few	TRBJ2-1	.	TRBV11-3	CASSLDLMGSYNEQFF	TGTGCCAGCAGCTTAGATCTCATGGGCTCCTACAATGAGCAGTTCTTC
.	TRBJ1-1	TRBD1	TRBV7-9	CASSSSGQGGAEAFF	TGTGCCAGCAGCTCGTCGGGACAGGGCGGCGCTGAAGCTTTCTTT
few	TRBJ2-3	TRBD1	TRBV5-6	CASSSTRGRTTDTQYF	TGTGCCAGCAGCTCGACGAGGGGGCGGACCACAGATACGCAGTATTTT
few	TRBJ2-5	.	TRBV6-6	CASTPFPAGRVETQYF	TGTGCCAGCACACCTTTTCCAGCGGGCAGGGTGGAGACCCAGTACTTC
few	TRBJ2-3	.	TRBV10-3	CAIKAGDTDTQYF	TGTGCCATCAAGGCAGGAGACACAGATACGCAGTATTTT
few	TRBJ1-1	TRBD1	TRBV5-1	CASSLERTGNTEAFF	TGCGCCAGCAGCTTGGAACGGACAGGGAACACTGAAGCTTTCTTT
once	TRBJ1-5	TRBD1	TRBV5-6	CASREDRGSNQPQHF	TGTGCCAGCAGGGAGGACAGGGGAAGCAATCAGCCCCAGCATTTT
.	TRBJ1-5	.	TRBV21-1	CASSGRSRTQHF	TGTGCCAGCAGCGGGAGGTCTAGGACCCAGCATTTT
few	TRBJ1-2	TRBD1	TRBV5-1	CASSLVTITGGSYGYTF	TGCGCCAGCAGCTTGGTTACTATAACAGGGGGCAGCTATGGCTACACCTTC
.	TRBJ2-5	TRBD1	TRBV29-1	CSAPKGAETQYF	TGCAGCGCCCCTAAGGGGGCCGAGACCCAGTACTTC
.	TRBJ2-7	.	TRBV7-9	CASSLRDTVSYEQYF	TGTGCCAGCAGCCTCCGGGACACTGTATCCTACGAGCAGTACTTC
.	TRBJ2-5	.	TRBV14	CASSQFTVFETQYF	TGTGCCAGCAGCCAGTTTACGGTATTCGAGACCCAGTACTTC
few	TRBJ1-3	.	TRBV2	CASSPGDGNSGNTIYF	TGTGCCAGCAGCCCCGGGGACGGAAACTCTGGAAACACCATATATTTT
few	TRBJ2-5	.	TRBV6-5	CASSTPGFEETQYF	TGTGCCAGCAGCACTCCGGGATTCGAAGAGACCCAGTACTTC
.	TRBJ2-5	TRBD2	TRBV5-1	CASSPAAGGPAETQYF	TGCGCCAGCAGCCCGGCTGCGGGGGGGCCGGCGGAGACCCAGTACTTC
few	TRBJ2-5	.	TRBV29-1	CSSRHVQETQYF	TGCAGCTCGCGACACGTCCAGGAGACCCAGTACTTC
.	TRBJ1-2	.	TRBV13	CASSLAGSHYGYTF	TGTGCCAGCAGCTTAGCCGGCAGCCACTATGGCTACACCTTC
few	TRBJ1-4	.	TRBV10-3	CAIRQTFNEKLFF	TGTGCCATTAGACAGACCTTTAATGAAAAACTGTTTTTT
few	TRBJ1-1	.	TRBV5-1	CASSPGRDRMNTEAFF	TGCGCCAGCAGCCCGGGACGGGACCGCATGAACACTGAAGCTTTCTTT